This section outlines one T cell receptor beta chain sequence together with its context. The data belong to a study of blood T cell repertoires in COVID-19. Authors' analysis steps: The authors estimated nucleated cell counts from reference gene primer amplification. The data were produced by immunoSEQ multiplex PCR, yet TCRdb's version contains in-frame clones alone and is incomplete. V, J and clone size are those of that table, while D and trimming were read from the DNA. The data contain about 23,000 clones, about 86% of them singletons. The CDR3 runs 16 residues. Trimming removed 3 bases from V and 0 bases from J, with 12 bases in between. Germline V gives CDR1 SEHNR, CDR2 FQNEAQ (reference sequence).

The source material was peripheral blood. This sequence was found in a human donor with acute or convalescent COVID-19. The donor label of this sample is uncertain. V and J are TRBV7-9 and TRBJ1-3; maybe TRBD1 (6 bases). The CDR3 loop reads CASSFDRPRSGNTIYF. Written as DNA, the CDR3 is TGTGCCAGCAGCTTTGACAGGCCTCGCTCTGGAAACACCATATATTTT.